This TCR beta chain is drawn from a study of TIL therapy for anti-PD-1-resistant metastatic lung cancer (dated by TCRdb to the early 2020s). About the investigation overall: Tumors were collected before any PD-1/PD-L1 blockade, after which patients were given nivolumab, and patients who progressed were given lymphodepletion, an infusion of expanded TIL and IL-2. A median non-synonymous tumor mutation burden of 1.5 mutations per megabase was determined across the cohort by whole-exome sequencing. The cohort was composed predominantly of lung adenocarcinoma, with a few EGFR-mutant and two ALK-rearranged tumors included, and half of patients were identified as current or former smokers. A median age of approximately 55 years (range about 38-85) and a median tumor PD-L1 proportion score of more than 5% were recorded among enrolled patients. Tumor and peripheral blood T cell receptor beta sequencing was used to track clonotypes across tumor, expanded TIL product and serial blood samples. The research as a whole found: The baseline peripheral repertoire was partially replaced by infused TIL clonotypes, which then decayed over months, and no apparent association between persistence and response was found. The cohort was highly selected, with more treatment-naive, never-smoker and oncogene-addicted patients than typical, limiting generalizability. The study protocol defined all tumor marker inferences as exploratory.

V drops 8 bases and J drops 0 bases, leaving 14 bases in between. For CDR1 and CDR2, the germline V gene lists MGHRA and YSYEKL. Measured from the cysteine to the phenylalanine, the CDR3 is 15 residues long. Just CDR3 DNA is preserved here, 45 bases in frame from base 1. The time point label corresponds to: pre-treatment sample, taken before nivolumab and TIL therapy. Between October 2017 and January 2020, a dual-center phase I trial enrolled adults who had stage 4 NSCLC. Samples came from a single-arm, open-label phase I trial of tumor-infiltrating lymphocyte therapy with nivolumab in advanced non-small cell lung cancer. Mononuclear cells from blood collected in EDTA tubes were isolated on a Ficoll gradient and snap-frozen as pellets, and DNA was then extracted using a Qiagen mini-prep kit. As to this clone: The antigen it binds to is not known. Per-nucleotide qualities are absent, and no much larger clonotype sits a single base away.

Using bias-controlled multiplex PCR with the immunoSEQ v3 hsTCRB kit, the TCR beta CDR3 regions were amplified from genomic DNA. TCR libraries were sequenced on an Illumina NextSeq 500 to around 2.2 million read pairs for survey level or roughly 5-6.5 million for deep level. The paper's data handling went like this. The immunoSEQ Analyzer software assigned V, D and J genes, filtered out non-productive sequences, and reported clonality. Repertoires of infused TIL and blood were compared using productive Simpson clonality and the Morisita overlap index of productive TRB rearrangements. The absolute count of a clonotype in blood was estimated by multiplying the lymphocyte count by the CD3+ fraction and by the productive frequency of the clone. TCRdb limited this immuneACCESS table to in-frame rearrangements with V and J called. A share of clones is missing; checked studies link under half to unresolved V genes, and the rest is unexplained. V and J calls and clone size are copied from that table; D and trimming were computed from the DNA. The sample table records roughly 46,000 clones; about 86% of these occur just once. The ten largest clonotypes hold approximately 5% of the sample.

The receptor's source is a person aged 25 to 80 with non-small cell lung cancer. The chain uses TRBV4-1 and TRBJ2-1; D gene: possibly TRBD2, on 5 matching bases. The sequencing here drew on blood, taken at baseline. The nucleotide sequence reads as follows: TGCGCCAGCCCCGAGGATCGGGGCTCCTACAATGAGCAGTTCTTC. It is translated as CASPEDRGSYNEQFF.